This paragraph reports one T cell receptor (beta chain). A read error may be the cause here, since a much bigger clone is one base away. Per the germline V gene, CDR1 is SGHDT and CDR2 is YYEEEE. Trimming removed 4 bases at V and 0 bases at J, with 15 bases between. The CDR3 is made up of 16 amino acids. For each extraction, RNA and DNA were obtained together from 20-30 mg of unsorted bulk tissue. The source of the sample is a study of tumor-infiltrating lymphocytes in primary liver carcinoma. Study as a whole: Samples yielded about 3.5 to 7.5 million productive TCRbeta reads, similar across tissue types.

Total RNA amounting to 500 ng was the source from which TCR beta cDNA was made with a constant-region primer. Slightly modified ARM-PCR with three nested multiplex PCR rounds yielded TCR beta libraries. Investigators reported that the first two PCR rounds, at 10 cycles each, used TRBV1-TRBV30 forward primers with a C-beta reverse primer. TCRdb reprocessed the multiplex PCR reads with MiXCR, giving one entry per CDR3 protein. The data show roughly 80,000 distinct CDR3 sequences, with roughly 72% seen just once and more than 25% held by the top ten. Sequencing input: tumor-adjacent normal liver tissue. The origin of this receptor is a man aged 35-49 years with primary liver carcinoma and hepatitis B virus infection. This chain uses TRBV5-6 with TRBJ2-3, with a possible D match to TRBD1 (5 bases). This CDR3 reads CASSIYKGPSTDTQYF. CDR3 DNA sequence: TGTGCCAGCAGCATCTACAAGGGGCCTAGCACAGATACGCAGTATTTT.